Listed below are T cell receptor beta chains from one sample, sequenced in a study of PD-1 blockade in classical Hodgkin lymphoma. Libraries were prepared by immunoSEQ multiplex PCR; TCRdb keeps only in-frame clonotypes and omits some of them. The table lists some 14,000 clones, around nine tenths of them singletons. The sequencing used peripheral blood mononuclear cells (PBMCs), collected at baseline. These receptors originate from a human donor with classical Hodgkin lymphoma. Each CDR3 is given with its conserved first and last residue. Fields, in order: D gene, V gene, J gene, clone size, CDR3 DNA, CDR3 protein. A D gene is named only where the DNA matches it firmly. Not all rows give a size; the values are once, few, many and, for expanded clones, a class.

-	TRBV29-1	TRBJ2-3	-	TGCAGCGTTGAAGGCTACCCGGGCACAGATACGCAGTATTTT	CSVEGYPGTDTQYF
-	TRBV7-3	TRBJ2-2	-	TGTGCCAGCAGCCCCTGGGAAGGCACCGGGGAGCTGTTTTTT	CASSPWEGTGELFF
TRBD1	TRBV15	TRBJ1-4	-	TGTGCCACCAGCAGGTCCCAGGGGGTGGGTGAAAAACTGTTTTTT	CATSRSQGVGEKLFF
-	TRBV6-5	TRBJ1-5	-	TGTGCCAGCAGTGATGAAGGTTCTCAGCCCCAGCATTTT	CASSDEGSQPQHF
-	TRBV19	TRBJ1-2	-	TGTGCCAGTACCTTGAGACAGCGGGGCTATGGCTACACCTTC	CASTLRQRGYGYTF
TRBD1	TRBV29-1	TRBJ2-1	-	TGCAGCCCGACAAGGACAGGGGGCCATTGTGAGCAGTTCTTC	CSPTRTGGHCEQFF
TRBD2	TRBV4-2	TRBJ2-4	-	TGTGCCAGCAGCCCGCGGGGGGGGCTTAACAAAAACATTCAGTACTTC	CASSPRGGLNKNIQYF
-	TRBV4-2	TRBJ1-6	-	TGTGCCAGCACTCAAAGTCCATCGCTTACAAAGGGTTCCTATAATTCACCCCTCCACTTT	CASTQSPSLTKGSYNSPLHF
-	TRBV13	TRBJ2-1	-	TGTGCCAGCAGTTCCCTCTTGGCGTACGATGAGCAGTTCTTC	CASSSLLAYDEQFF
-	TRBV6-5	TRBJ1-5	once	TGTGCCAGCAGCCCAAGCAGTTTCAATCAGCCCCAGCATTTT	CASSPSSFNQPQHF
-	TRBV11-2	TRBJ1-4	once	TGTGCCAGCAGCCGTCCTTGGTTGGGGTCCGCTAATGAAAAACTGTTTTTT	CASSRPWLGSANEKLFF
-	TRBV19	TRBJ2-3	-	TGTGCCAGTAATGAACAGGGTGGGACAGATACGCAGTATTTT	CASNEQGGTDTQYF
-	TRBV4-2	TRBJ1-5	-	TGTGCCAGCAGCCAAGATCTGGGGGGTAGCAATCAGCCCCAGCATTTT	CASSQDLGGSNQPQHF
-	TRBV27	TRBJ1-1	-	TGTGCCAGCAGTTTATCGGGGTGGCGAGGGATCCCTGAAGCTTTCTTT	CASSLSGWRGIPEAFF
TRBD1	TRBV27	TRBJ1-5	-	TGTGCCAGCAGCCTAAATGGTGGGACAGGGGGCTGGCAGCCCCAGCATTTT	CASSLNGGTGGWQPQHF